These 7 T cell receptor beta chains share one sample of origin, sequenced in a study of shared clonotypes between healthy human individuals. The data were produced by immunoSEQ multiplex PCR, yet TCRdb's version contains in-frame clones alone and is incomplete. The profile shows roughly 1,500,000 clones, approximately 98.5% of them singletons. Sequencing was carried out using naive CD4+ T cells sorted from blood. Described subset: CD45RA+ positively selected. These receptors all stem from a man aged 30 to 45 in good health.

The rearrangement joins TRBV7-9 to TRBJ2-5; 8 bases align to TRBD1. V gave up 0 bases and J gave up 2 bases; unmatched junction bases: 8. Germline-derived CDR1 and CDR2 are SEHNR and FQNEAQ (reference sequence). The CDR3 contains 17 residues. CDR3 coding DNA: TGTGCCAGCAGCTTAGCGCTTAGGACAGGGAGGCAAGAGACCCAGTACTTC. Its protein is CASSLALRTGRQETQYF.

In this sample, this clone turned up once. J is TRBJ2-3 and V is TRBV7-3, with 7 positions matching TRBD2. The J segment lost 5 bases and the V segment lost 5 bases, leaving 13 bases of the junction unmatched. Germline values: CDR1 SGHTA, CDR2 FQGTGA. There are 16 residues in the CDR3. The CDR3 loop reads CASSPMSLASIDTQYF. The CDR3 DNA reads as TGTGCCAGCAGCCCCATGTCACTAGCGTCAATAGATACGCAGTATTTT.

On this clone itself: This sample also contains other DNA sequences that code for the same CDR3. J is TRBJ2-7 and V is TRBV5-4; D remains ambiguous. The V gene lost 4 bases and the J gene lost 0 bases, with 8 bases spanning the gap. CDR1 and CDR2 from the germline V gene are SGHNT and YYREEE (reference sequence). The CDR3 spans 13 residues. The CDR3 DNA reads as TGTGCCAGCAGCCTCAGGAGCTCCTACGAGCAGTACTTC. It encodes CASSLRSSYEQYF.

For this clone: Other DNA sequences in the sample encode the same CDR3. V and J are TRBV18 and TRBJ1-5, with D unresolved. Deletions cut 2 bases from V and 0 bases from J, with 8 bases between. The CDR3 runs to 15 residues. CDR1 and CDR2 from the germline V gene are KGHSH and LQKENI. The CDR3 DNA reads TGTGCCAGCTCACCATTGGCAAATAGCAATCAGCCCCAGCATTTT. Its translation is CASSPLANSNQPQHF.

CDR3 in amino acids: CASSLGGLGAYEQYF. Written as DNA, the CDR3 is TGTGCCAGCAGCTTAGGAGGGCTTGGGGCCTACGAGCAGTACTTC. This rearrangement joins TRBV7-2 to TRBJ2-7, with D perhaps TRBD2 (5 bases). With 1 base removed from V and 2 bases from J, the gap between germline ends came to 12 bases. The CDR3 has 15 residues. Germline assignment: CDR1 SGHTA and CDR2 FQGNSA.

V gene TRBV4-1 combines with J gene TRBJ2-7, with 10 bases fitting TRBD2. The junction had 17 bases not matched to a gene; V was cut back by 0 bases and J by 6 bases. This CDR3 contains 19 residues. Germline CDR1 reads MGHRA; CDR2 reads YSYEKL. CDR3 residues: CASSQDPASGRIPVGEQYF. The CDR3 DNA is TGCGCCAGCAGCCAAGATCCAGCTAGCGGGAGAATTCCGGTGGGCGAGCAGTACTTC.

A remark on this clone: Other DNA sequences from this sample encode an identical CDR3 as well. The rearrangement links TRBV5-4 to TRBJ2-1, with 9 bases identical to TRBD1. Germline assignment: CDR1 SGHNT and CDR2 YYREEE (reference sequence). The CDR3 has 15 residues. V shed 1 base and J 4 bases; nucleotides not matched to a gene: 3. The CDR3 sequence is CASSLTGQGYNEQFF. The CDR3 bases are TGTGCCAGCAGCTTGACGGGACAGGGTTACAATGAGCAGTTCTTC.